This T cell receptor beta chain was obtained from a study of regulatory T cells in long-lasting Graves disease (dated by TCRdb to the early 2020s). At the level of the whole study: Antithyroid drugs had been taken for less than 3 months by newly diagnosed Graves' disease patients. This study used TCR sequencing and RNA sequencing of peripheral blood to compare persistent Graves' disease patients against newly diagnosed Graves' disease patients. The study took place in China and was registered as a clinical trial. A total of 35 or so samples were covered by TCR sequencing, comprising some 13 persistent and 20 or so newly diagnosed Graves' disease patients.

This clonotype was seen ten or more times. Its target antigen remains unknown. There are no base qualities to consult, and no much larger clone falls within one base. The CDR3 goes from the cysteine to the phenylalanine over 15 residues. The sequence is cut down to CDR3 DNA, 45 bases in frame from base 1. The germline V gene encodes CDR1 SGHTA and CDR2 FQGTGA. Germline trimming: 5 bases from V, 5 bases from J; junction bases outside gene matches: 8. Libraries were built with multiplex PCR. For sequencing, an Illumina HiSeq 4000 was employed. To build TCR beta libraries, CDR3 regions were amplified by Arm-PCR using iRepertoire HTBI primers. Before sequencing, the PCR products underwent gel purification. As for the original processing: A total of fewer than 80 TRBV and 14 TRBJ segments were identified across samples and were used for gene usage analysis of CDR3 amino acid clonotypes. COPE and FqMerger were used to merge filtered high-quality paired reads into contigs. BLAST was used to align contigs to IMGT TRBV, TRBD and TRBJ reference genes, and CDR3 was defined according to IMGT. Highly expanded clones were defined as clonotypes with a frequency above 0.1%. Repertoire diversity was measured by Shannon entropy, and V-J evenness by the Gini coefficient. A clonotype found in more than one individual was treated as public. TCRdb reran the public reads through fastp at Q25 and MiXCR, keeping productive beta chains. Records with the same CDR3 protein are collapsed into one entry carrying the most frequent genes and DNA. TCRdb, not the authors, supplied the V and J calls. This sample is represented by 200,000 to 250,000 distinct CDR3 sequences; just over 20% of them were singletons. The ten top clones hold approximately 15% of the sample.

The full study reports these points: Compared with newly diagnosed patients, persistent Graves' disease patients had lower TCR Shannon entropy and fewer highly expanded clones, which suggests clonal expansion. The small sample size was acknowledged by the authors as a limitation that may reduce accuracy. Patients with persistent disease shared more public clonotypes (fewer than 3,000) than newly diagnosed patients did (approximately 990). Persistent disease showed preferential use of TRBV28, TRBJ1-2 and TRBJ2-5, whereas newly diagnosed disease favored TRBV20-1 and TRBJ2-1. Only the TCR beta chain was sequenced and analyzed. Because the primary lesion, thyroid tissue, could not be accessed, the study looked at peripheral blood alone.

In light of the paper, this sample's time point label describes: newly diagnosed GD, antithyroid drugs for less than 3 months. For both TCR sequencing and RNA sequencing, RNA was extracted from PBMCs using TRIzol. The diagnosis of Graves' disease followed American Thyroid Association guidelines. Patients for the study were recruited at an endocrinology department in Xi'an, China. From each patient, approximately 9.9 milliliters of peripheral blood was collected into an EDTA anticoagulant tube. PBMCs were isolated by Ficoll Paque Plus density gradient separation without further T cell sorting. An Agilent 2100 Bioanalyzer and agarose gel were used to check RNA quality, while a NanoDrop 2000 measured RNA concentration.

The source of this sequence is a female donor with Graves disease. Sample: peripheral blood mononuclear cells (PBMCs), taken at new diagnosis, from a patient treated with antithyroid drugs. The chain was built from TRBV7-3 and TRBJ2-2; 7 junctional bases match TRBD1. In nucleotide form, the sequence is TGTGCCAGCAGCCAGCTAGGGGGCGGGACCGGGGAGCTGTTTTTT. This is translated as CASSQLGGGTGELFF.